This TCR beta chain was sequenced in a study of CD8 T cells in ankylosing spondylitis. The study, taken as a whole, reports: A number of the motif variants had already been described in reactive arthritis synovial fluid and blood. Blood from ankylosing spondylitis patients appeared to carry a characteristic eight-variant TCR beta motif. Clones tied to disease were said to be significantly enriched in matched ankylosing spondylitis synovial fluid. Relatively rare in peripheral blood, disease-linked clones were also CD8+.

The table lists this clonotype with a count of one. As yet, its antigen is unknown. Using quantitative 5'-RACE with molecular barcodes, the authors made TCR beta libraries. In TCRdb, the 5' RACE reads were re-called with MiXCR into one record per CDR3 protein. The sample has about 800,000 distinct CDR3 sequences, about 12% seen once; the top ten hold roughly 0.51%. The sequenced sample consisted of blood, either unsorted or a sorted T cell fraction (not recorded which). This clonotype originated in a male donor with ankylosing spondylitis.

This CDR3 is CASSPQTRVYTQYF. The DNA of the CDR3 is TGTGCCAGCTCCCCCCAGACGCGGGTGTATACGCAGTATTTT. V gene TRBV5-8 combines with J gene TRBJ2-3; TRBD2 might be the D (5 bases). V shed 7 bases and J shed 7 bases, with 19 bases lying between them. The CDR3 spans 14 residues. Looked up from germline, CDR1 is SGHTS and CDR2 is YDEGEE. The variable domain in full, with the rest retrieved from reference TRBV5-8 and TRBJ2-3, is EAGVTQSPTHLIKTRGQQATLRCSPISGHTSVYWYQQALGLGLQFLLWYDEGEERNRGNFPPRFSGRQFPNYSSELNVNALELEDSALYLCASSPQTRVYTQYFGPGTRLTVL.